The present TCR beta chain was sequenced within a study of T cell responses to AZD1222 COVID-19 vaccine. Study outcomes and limitations: Mapped onto spike, vaccine-associated CD4 TCRs spanned it and were dominant at 160-218 and 743-854. Repertoire samples came only from after the peak T cell response.

Details on this clone: Its antigen is currently unknown.

The repertoire was sequenced with immunoSEQ multiplex PCR; TCRdb's copy has only in-frame clones and lacks some. The sample has some 150,000 clones, 90% to 95% seen once. Germline assignment: CDR1 SNHLY and CDR2 FYNNEI. V lost 7 bases and J lost 5; bases outside the gene matches: 11. CDR3 length equals 16 residues. The V call is TRBV2, the J call TRBJ2-3; TRBD2 matches 11 bases. The specimen comprised peripheral blood, sampled 28 days after the second AZD1222 dose. This receptor was identified in an adult who received the AZD1222 COVID-19 vaccine. The CDR3 nucleotides are TGTGCCAGCAACCAGGGACTAGCGGACTCCGGAGATACGCAGTATTTT. This sequence encodes CASNQGLADSGDTQYF.